This TCR beta chain was captured in a study of shared clonotypes between healthy human individuals. Looking at the study overall: Per donor, three plates held CD4 naive cells, three held CD4 memory, two held CD8 naive and one held CD8 memory.

The CDR3 runs to 16 residues. The germline V gene has CDR1 SGHVS and CDR2 FQNEAQ. V lost 3 bases, J lost 5 bases, and 19 bases lay in between. TCRdb's table, derived via immunoSEQ multiplex PCR, lists solely in-frame clones and lacks some. This table has fewer than 1.4 million clones, around 82% appearing once. This clonotype was sampled from a man aged 18 to 30 in good health. Some clones in this sample may be carry-over from other donors' samples. The sequenced material came from memory CD4+ T cells from PBMCs. This sample's subset: CD45RA-negative fraction. The rearrangement uses TRBV7-8 and TRBJ2-5; the D gene is possibly TRBD2 (7 bases). The CDR3 region is CASSFPAGTGRETQYF. The CDR3 region has the DNA TGTGCCAGCAGCTTCCCAGCGGGAACAGGGCGGGAGACCCAGTACTTC.